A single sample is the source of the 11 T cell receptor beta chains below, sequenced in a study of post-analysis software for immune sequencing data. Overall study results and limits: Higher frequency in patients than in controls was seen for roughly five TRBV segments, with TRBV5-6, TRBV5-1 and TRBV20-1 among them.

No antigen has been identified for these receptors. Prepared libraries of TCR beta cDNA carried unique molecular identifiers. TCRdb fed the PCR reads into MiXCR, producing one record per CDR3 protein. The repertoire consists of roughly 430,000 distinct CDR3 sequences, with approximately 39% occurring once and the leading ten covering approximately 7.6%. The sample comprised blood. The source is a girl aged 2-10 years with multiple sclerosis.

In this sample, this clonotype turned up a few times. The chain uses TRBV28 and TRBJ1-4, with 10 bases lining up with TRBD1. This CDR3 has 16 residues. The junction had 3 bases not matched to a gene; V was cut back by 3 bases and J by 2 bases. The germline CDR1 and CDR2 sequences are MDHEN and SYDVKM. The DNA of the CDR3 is TGTGCCAGCAGTTTGGGGACAGGGGCCACTAATGAAAAACTGTTTTTT. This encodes CASSLGTGATNEKLFF.

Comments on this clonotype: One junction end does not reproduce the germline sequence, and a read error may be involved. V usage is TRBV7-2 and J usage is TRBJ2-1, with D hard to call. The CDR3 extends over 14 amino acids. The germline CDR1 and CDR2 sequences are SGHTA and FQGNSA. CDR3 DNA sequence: TGTGCCAGCAGCTTAGACGTCGGCCACAATGGGCAGTTCTTC. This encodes CASSLDVGHNGQFF.

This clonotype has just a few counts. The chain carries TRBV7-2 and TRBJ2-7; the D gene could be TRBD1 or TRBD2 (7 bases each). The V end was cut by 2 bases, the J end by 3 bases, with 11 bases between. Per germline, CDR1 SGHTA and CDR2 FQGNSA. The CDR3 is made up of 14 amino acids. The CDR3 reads CASSLQGGFYEQYF. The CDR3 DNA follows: TGTGCCAGCAGCTTACAGGGGGGGTTCTACGAGCAGTACTTC.

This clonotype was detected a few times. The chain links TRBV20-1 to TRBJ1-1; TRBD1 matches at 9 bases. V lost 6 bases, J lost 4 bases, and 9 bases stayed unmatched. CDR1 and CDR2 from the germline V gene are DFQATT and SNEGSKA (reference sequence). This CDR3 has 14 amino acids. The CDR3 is CSAKTQGAVTEAFF. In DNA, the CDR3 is TGCAGTGCGAAGACACAGGGGGCGGTCACTGAAGCTTTCTTT.

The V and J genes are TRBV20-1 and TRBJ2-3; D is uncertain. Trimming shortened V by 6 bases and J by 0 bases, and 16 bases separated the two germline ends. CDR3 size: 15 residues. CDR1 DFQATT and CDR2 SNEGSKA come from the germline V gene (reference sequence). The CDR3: CSATTQDSSTDTQYF. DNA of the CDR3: TGCAGTGCGACGACCCAGGATTCTAGCACAGATACGCAGTATTTT.

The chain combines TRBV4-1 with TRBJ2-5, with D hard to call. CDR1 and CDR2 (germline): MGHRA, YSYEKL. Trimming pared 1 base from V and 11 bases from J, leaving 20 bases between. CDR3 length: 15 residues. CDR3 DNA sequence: TGCGCCAGCAGCCAAGGAAGTGGTCTAGTCTACGTGCAGTACTTC. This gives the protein CASSQGSGLVYVQYF.

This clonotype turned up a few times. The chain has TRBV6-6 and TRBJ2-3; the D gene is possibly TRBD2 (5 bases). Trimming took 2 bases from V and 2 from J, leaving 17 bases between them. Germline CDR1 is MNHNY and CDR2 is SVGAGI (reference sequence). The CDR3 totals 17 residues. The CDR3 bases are TGTGCCAGCAGTTACAACACGCTAGCAGCCTACACAGATACGCAGTATTTT. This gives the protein CASSYNTLAAYTDTQYF.

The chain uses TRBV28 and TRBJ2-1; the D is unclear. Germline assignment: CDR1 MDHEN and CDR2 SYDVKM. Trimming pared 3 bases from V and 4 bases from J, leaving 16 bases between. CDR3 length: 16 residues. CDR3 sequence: CASSLDPWAFYNEQFF. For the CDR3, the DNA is TGTGCCAGCAGTTTGGACCCCTGGGCTTTTTACAATGAGCAGTTCTTC.

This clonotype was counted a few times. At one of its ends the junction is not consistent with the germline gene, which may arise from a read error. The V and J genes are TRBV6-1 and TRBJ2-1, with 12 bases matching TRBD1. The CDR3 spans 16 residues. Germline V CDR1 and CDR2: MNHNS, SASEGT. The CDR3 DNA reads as TGTGCCAGCAGTGAAGTGGTCGGGACAGGGGGCAATGAGCAGGTCTTC. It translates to CASSEVVGTGGNEQVF.

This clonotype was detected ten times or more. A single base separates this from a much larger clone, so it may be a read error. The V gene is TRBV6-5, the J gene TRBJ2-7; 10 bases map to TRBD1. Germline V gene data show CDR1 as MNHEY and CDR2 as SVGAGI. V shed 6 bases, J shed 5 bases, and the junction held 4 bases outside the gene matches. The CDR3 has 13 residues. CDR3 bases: TGTGCCAGCAGCCGGGACAGGGGTAACGAGCAGTACTTC. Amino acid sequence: CASSRDRGNEQYF.

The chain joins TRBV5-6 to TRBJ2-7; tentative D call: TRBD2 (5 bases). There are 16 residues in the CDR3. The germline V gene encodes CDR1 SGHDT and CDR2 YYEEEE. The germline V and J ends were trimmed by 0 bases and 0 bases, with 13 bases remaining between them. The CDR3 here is CASSLGGRKSSYEQYF. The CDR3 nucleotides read TGTGCCAGCAGCTTGGGAGGGCGGAAGAGCTCCTACGAGCAGTACTTC.